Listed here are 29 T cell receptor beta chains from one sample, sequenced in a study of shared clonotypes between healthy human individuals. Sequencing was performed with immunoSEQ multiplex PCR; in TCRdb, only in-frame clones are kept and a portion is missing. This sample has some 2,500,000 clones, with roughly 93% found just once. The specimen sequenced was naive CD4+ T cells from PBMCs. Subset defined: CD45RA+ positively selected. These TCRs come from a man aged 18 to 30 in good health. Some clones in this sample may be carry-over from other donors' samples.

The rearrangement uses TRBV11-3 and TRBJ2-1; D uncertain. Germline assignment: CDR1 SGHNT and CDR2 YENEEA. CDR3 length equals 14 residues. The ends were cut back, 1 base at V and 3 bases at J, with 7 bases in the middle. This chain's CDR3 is CASSLGGVYNEQFF. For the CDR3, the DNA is TGTGCCAGCAGCTTAGGTGGGGTCTACAATGAGCAGTTCTTC.

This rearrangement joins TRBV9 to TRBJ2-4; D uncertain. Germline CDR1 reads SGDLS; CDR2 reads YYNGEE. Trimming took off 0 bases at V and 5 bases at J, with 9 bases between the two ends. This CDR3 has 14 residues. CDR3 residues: CASSVGVRQNIQYF. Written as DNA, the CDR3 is TGTGCCAGCAGCGTAGGGGTACGGCAAAACATTCAGTACTTC.

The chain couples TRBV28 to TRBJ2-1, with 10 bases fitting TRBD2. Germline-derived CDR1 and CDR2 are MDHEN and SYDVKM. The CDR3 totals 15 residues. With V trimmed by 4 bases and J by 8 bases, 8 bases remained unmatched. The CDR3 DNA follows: TGTGCCAGCAGTTCTAGCGGGAGCCCTTGGGATGAGCAGTTCTTC. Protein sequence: CASSSSGSPWDEQFF.

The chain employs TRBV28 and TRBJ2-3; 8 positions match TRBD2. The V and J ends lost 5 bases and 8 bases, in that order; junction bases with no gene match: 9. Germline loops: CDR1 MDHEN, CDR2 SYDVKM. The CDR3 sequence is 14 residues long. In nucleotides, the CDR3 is TGTGCCAGCAGTCAAGCGGGAGCTCGCGGTACGCAGTATTTT. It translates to CASSQAGARGTQYF.

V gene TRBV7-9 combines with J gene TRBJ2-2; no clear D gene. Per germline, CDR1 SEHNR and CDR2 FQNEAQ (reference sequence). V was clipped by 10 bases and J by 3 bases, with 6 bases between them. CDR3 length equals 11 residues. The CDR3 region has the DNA TGTGCCACCCCGTACACCGGGGAGCTGTTTTTT. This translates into CATPYTGELFF.

The DNA of the CDR3 is TGTGCCAGCAGCTCGGGAGGTGTTGACACTGAAGCTTTCTTT. This gives the protein CASSSGGVDTEAFF. The V and J genes are TRBV5-4 and TRBJ1-1, with D unresolved. The CDR3 runs 14 residues. Deletions cut 3 bases from V and 3 bases from J, with 12 bases between. CDR1 is SGHNT, CDR2 YYREEE, per germline (reference sequence).

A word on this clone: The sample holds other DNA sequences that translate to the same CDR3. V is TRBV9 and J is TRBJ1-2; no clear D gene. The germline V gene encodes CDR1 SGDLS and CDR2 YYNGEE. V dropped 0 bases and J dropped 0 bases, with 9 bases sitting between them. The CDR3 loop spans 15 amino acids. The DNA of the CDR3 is TGTGCCAGCAGCGTAGGCCAGACCGCTAACTATGGCTACACCTTC. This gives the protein CASSVGQTANYGYTF.

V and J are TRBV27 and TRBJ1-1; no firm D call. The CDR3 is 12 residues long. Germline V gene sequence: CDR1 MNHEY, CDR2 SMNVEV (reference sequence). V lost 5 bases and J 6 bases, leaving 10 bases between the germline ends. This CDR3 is CASSPAGPEAFF. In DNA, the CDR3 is TGTGCCAGCAGTCCCGCGGGCCCTGAAGCTTTCTTT.

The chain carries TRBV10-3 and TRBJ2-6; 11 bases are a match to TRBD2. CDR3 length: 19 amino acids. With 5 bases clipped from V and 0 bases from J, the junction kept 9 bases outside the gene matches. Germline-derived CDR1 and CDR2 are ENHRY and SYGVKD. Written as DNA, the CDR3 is TGTGCCATCAGTTTGAACCCTAGCGGGGGGTACTCTGGGGCCAACGTCCTGACTTTC. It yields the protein CAISLNPSGGYSGANVLTF.

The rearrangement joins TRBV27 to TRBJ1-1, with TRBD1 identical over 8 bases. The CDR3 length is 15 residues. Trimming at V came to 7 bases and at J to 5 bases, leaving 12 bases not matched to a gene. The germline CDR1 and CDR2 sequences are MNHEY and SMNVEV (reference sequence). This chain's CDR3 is CASNSWQGARTEAFF. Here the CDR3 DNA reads TGTGCCAGCAATTCTTGGCAGGGGGCAAGGACTGAAGCTTTCTTT.

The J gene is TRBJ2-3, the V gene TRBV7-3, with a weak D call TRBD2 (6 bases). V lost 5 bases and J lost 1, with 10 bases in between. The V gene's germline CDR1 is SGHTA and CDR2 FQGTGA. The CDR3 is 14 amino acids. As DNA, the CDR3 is TGTGCCAGCAGCCAGCGGAGGGGCACAGATACGCAGTATTTT. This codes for CASSQRRGTDTQYF.

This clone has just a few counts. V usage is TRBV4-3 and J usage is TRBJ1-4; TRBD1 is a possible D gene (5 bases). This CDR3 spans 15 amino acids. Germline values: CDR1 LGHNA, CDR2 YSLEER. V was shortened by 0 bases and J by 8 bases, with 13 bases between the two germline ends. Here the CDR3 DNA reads TGCGCCAGCAGCCAAGATGCAGGGACTGAGGAAAAACTGTTTTTT. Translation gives CASSQDAGTEEKLFF.

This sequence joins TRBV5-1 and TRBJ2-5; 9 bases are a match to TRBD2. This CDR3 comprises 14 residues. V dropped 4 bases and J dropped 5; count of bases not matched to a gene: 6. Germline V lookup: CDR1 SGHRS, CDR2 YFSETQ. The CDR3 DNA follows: TGCGCCAGCAGCCCGGGACTAGCCGTGGAGACCCAGTACTTC. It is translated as CASSPGLAVETQYF.

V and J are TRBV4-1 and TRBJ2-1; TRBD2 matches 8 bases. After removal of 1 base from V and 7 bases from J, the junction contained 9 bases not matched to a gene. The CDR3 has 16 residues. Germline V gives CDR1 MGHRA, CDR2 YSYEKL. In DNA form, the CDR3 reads TGCGCCAGCAGCCAAGGAACTAGCGGCCTACTTAATGAGCAGTTCTTC. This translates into CASSQGTSGLLNEQFF.

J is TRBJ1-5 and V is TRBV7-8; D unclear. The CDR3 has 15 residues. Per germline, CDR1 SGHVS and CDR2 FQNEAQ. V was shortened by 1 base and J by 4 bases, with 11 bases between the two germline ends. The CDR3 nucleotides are TGTGCCAGCAGCTTAGTTGGCCTCACGAATCAGCCCCAGCATTTT. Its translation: CASSLVGLTNQPQHF.

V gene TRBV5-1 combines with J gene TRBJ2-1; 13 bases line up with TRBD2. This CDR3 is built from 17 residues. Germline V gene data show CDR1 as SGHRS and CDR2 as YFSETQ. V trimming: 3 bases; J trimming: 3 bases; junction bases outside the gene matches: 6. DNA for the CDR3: TGCGCCAGCAGCTACGTGGGGACTAGCGGGAACTACAATGAGCAGTTCTTC. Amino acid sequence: CASSYVGTSGNYNEQFF.

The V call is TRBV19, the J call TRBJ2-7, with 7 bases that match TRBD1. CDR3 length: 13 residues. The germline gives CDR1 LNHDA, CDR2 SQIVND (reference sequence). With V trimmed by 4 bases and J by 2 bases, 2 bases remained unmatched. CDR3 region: CASSTDRTYEQYF. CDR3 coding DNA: TGTGCCAGTAGTACGGACAGGACCTACGAGCAGTACTTC.

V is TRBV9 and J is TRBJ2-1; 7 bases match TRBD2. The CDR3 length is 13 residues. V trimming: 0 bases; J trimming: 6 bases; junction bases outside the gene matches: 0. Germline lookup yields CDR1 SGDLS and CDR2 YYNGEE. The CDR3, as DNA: TGTGCCAGCAGCGTAGAGCGGGGCAATGAGCAGTTCTTC. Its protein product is CASSVERGNEQFF.

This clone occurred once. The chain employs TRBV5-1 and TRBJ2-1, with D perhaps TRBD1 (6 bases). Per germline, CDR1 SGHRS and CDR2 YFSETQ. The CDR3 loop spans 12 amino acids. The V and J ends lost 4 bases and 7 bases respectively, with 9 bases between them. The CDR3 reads CASSITGNEQFF. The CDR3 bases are TGCGCCAGCAGCATTACAGGGAATGAGCAGTTCTTC.

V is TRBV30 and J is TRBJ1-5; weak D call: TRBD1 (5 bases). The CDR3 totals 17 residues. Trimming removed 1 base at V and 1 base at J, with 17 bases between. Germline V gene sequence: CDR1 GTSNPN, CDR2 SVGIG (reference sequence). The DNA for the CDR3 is TGTGCCTGGAGTGCGGGGACGGGGGAACGGAGCAATCAGCCCCAGCATTTT. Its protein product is CAWSAGTGERSNQPQHF.

The CDR3 sequence is CASSSPATYEQYF. CDR3 sequence (DNA): TGTGCCAGCAGCTCCCCGGCGACCTACGAGCAGTACTTC. The V call is TRBV7-2, the J call TRBJ2-7; D is unresolved. The CDR3 totals 13 residues. The V and J ends lost 4 bases and 2 bases respectively, with 9 bases between them. Germline V CDR1 and CDR2: SGHTA, FQGNSA.

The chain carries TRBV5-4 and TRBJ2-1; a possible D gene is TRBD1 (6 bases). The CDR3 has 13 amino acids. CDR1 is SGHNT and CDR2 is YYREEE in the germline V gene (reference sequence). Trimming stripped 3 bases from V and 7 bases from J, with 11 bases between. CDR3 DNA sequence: TGTGCCAGCAGCTCCTTACAGGGAAATGAGCAGTTCTTC. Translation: CASSSLQGNEQFF.

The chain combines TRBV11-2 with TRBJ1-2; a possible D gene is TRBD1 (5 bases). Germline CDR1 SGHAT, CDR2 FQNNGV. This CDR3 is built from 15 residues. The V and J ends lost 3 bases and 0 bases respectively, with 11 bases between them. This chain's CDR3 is CASSFDSQSNYGYTF. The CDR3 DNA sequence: TGTGCCAGCAGCTTCGACAGTCAGTCTAACTATGGCTACACCTTC. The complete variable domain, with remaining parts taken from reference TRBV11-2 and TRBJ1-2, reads EAGVAQSPRYKIIEKRQSVAFWCNPISGHATLYWYQQILGQGPKLLIQFQNNGVVDDSQLPKDRFSAERLKGVDSTLKIQPAKLEDSAVYLCASSFDSQSNYGYTFGSGTRLTVV.

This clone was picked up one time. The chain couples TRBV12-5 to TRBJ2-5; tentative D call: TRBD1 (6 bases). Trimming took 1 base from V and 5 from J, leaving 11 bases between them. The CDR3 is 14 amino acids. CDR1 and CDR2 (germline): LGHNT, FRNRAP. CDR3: CASGLGEGEETQYF. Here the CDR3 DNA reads TGTGCTAGTGGTTTGGGAGAGGGGGAGGAGACCCAGTACTTC. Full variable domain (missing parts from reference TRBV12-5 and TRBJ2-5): DARVTQTPRHKVTEMGQEVTMRCQPILGHNTVFWYRQTMMQGLELLAYFRNRAPLDDSGMPKDRFSAEMPDATLATLKIQPSEPRDSAVYFCASGLGEGEETQYFGPGTRLLVL.

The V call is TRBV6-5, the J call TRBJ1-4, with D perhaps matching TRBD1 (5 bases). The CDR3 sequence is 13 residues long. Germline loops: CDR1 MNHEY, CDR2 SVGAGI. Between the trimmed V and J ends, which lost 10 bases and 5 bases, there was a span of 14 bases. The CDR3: CATRRGYNEKLFF. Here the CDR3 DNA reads TGTGCCACTCGCCGGGGGTACAATGAAAAACTGTTTTTT.

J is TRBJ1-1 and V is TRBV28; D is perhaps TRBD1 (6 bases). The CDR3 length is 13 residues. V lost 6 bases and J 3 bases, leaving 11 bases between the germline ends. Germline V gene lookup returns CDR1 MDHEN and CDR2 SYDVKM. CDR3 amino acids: CASSPDSYTEAFF. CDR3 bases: TGTGCCAGCAGCCCGGACAGCTACACTGAAGCTTTCTTT.

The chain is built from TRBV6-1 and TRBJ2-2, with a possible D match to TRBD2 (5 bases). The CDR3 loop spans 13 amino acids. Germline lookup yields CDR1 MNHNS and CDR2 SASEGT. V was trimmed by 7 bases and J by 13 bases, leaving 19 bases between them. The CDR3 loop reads CASTTTYGDGLFF. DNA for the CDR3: TGTGCCAGCACCACAACCTACGGGGATGGGCTGTTTTTT.

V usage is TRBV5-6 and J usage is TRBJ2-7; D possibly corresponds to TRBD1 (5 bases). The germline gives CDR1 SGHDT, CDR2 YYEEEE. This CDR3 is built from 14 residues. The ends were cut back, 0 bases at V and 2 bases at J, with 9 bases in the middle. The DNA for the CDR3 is TGTGCCAGCAGCTTGGCAGCAGGGACCTACGAGCAGTACTTC. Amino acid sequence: CASSLAAGTYEQYF.

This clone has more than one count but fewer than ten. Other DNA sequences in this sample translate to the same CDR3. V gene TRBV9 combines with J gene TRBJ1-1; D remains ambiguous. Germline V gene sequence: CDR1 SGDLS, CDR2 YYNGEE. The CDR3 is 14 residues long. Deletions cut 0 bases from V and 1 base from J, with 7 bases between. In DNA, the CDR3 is TGTGCCAGCAGCGTAGTGGCGGCGAACACTGAAGCTTTCTTT. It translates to CASSVVAANTEAFF.